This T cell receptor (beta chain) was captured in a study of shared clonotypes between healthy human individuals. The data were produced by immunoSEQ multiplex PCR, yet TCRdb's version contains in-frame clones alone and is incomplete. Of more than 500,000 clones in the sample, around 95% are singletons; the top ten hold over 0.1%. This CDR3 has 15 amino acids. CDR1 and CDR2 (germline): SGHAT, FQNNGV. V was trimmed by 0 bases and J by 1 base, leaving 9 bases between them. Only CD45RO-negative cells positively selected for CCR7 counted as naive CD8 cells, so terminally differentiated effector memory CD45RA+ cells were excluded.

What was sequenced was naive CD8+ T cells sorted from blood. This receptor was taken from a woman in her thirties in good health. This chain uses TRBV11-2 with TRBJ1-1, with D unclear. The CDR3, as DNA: TGTGCCAGCAGCTTAGAGAAACCAGAGAACACTGAAGCTTTCTTT. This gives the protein CASSLEKPENTEAFF. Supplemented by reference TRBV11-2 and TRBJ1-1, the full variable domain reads EAGVAQSPRYKIIEKRQSVAFWCNPISGHATLYWYQQILGQGPKLLIQFQNNGVVDDSQLPKDRFSAERLKGVDSTLKIQPAKLEDSAVYLCASSLEKPENTEAFFGQGTRLTVV.